This paragraph reports one TCR beta chain. The target antigen is unknown. This CDR3 is 15 amino acids long. Trimming shortened V by 5 bases and J by 0 bases, and 14 bases separated the two germline ends. Germline CDR1 is MNHEY and CDR2 is SVGAGI. Method: immunoSEQ multiplex PCR; TCRdb's copy keeps in-frame clones and lacks some. The data hold hundreds of thousands of clones, with roughly 90% observed a single time. The data are from a study of cytomegalovirus exposure and HLA in healthy donors. Study-wide results and limits: The finding came from a later analysis; first-cohort TCR clusters tended to co-occur in the 95 to 150 validation repertoires.

This chain uses TRBV6-5 with TRBJ2-7; possibly TRBD2 for D (6 bases). The clonotype originates from a woman aged 18-29 years in good health and CMV-seronegative. The specimen sequenced was PBMCs. CDR3 DNA: TGTGCCAGCAGTCTTGGGGGGTTTTCCTCCTACGAGCAGTACTTC. Its protein is CASSLGGFSSYEQYF.